Listed below are T cell receptor beta chains from one sample, sequenced in a study of cytomegalovirus exposure and HLA in healthy donors. Assay used: immunoSEQ multiplex PCR; TCRdb lists only in-frame clones, some missing. The data contain 100,000 to 150,000 clones, 60% to 85% of them singletons. The specimen was PBMCs. These TCRs come from a woman in her 40s in good health and CMV-seronegative. Each CDR3 is given with its conserved first and last residue. A D gene is named only where the DNA matches it firmly. For some rows the clone size is stated as once, few or many, or as a class when expanded; others skip it.

cdr3_aa: CASSLGQSDNEQFF
cdr3_nt: TGTGCCAGCAGCCTGGGACAGAGCGATAATGAGCAGTTCTTC
d_call: TRBD1
j_call: TRBJ2-1
v_call: TRBV7-6
clone_size: NA

cdr3_aa: CASSENLLGRNIQYF
cdr3_nt: TGTGCCAGCAGTGAAAATTTACTAGGACGAAACATTCAGTACTTC
d_call: NA
j_call: TRBJ2-4
v_call: TRBV6-1
clone_size: NA

cdr3_aa: CASSGTGEVGGSYEQYF
cdr3_nt: TGTGCCAGCAGTGGGACAGGGGAGGTGGGGGGCTCCTACGAGCAGTACTTC
d_call: TRBD1
j_call: TRBJ2-7
v_call: TRBV28
clone_size: NA

cdr3_aa: CASSLALGLAGTYNEQFF
cdr3_nt: TGTGCCAGCAGTTTAGCCCTGGGCCTAGCGGGTACCTACAATGAGCAGTTCTTC
d_call: TRBD2
j_call: TRBJ2-1
v_call: TRBV28
clone_size: NA

cdr3_aa: CASSSRGQSTDTQYF
cdr3_nt: TGTGCCAGCAGTTCCAGGGGGCAGTCGACAGATACGCAGTATTTT
d_call: TRBD1
j_call: TRBJ2-3
v_call: TRBV27
clone_size: NA

cdr3_aa: CASSQEVGGHNSPLHF
cdr3_nt: TGTGCCAGCAGCCAAGAGGTTGGCGGGCATAATTCACCCCTCCACTTT
d_call: NA
j_call: TRBJ1-6
v_call: TRBV4-2
clone_size: NA

cdr3_aa: CASSIVVAASDEQFF
cdr3_nt: TGTGCCAGCTCGATCGTCGTAGCCGCTTCCGATGAGCAGTTCTTC
d_call: NA
j_call: TRBJ2-1
v_call: TRBV2
clone_size: few

cdr3_aa: CASSQFRSYEQYF
cdr3_nt: TGTGCCAGCAGCCAATTTCGGTCCTACGAGCAGTACTTC
d_call: NA
j_call: TRBJ2-7
v_call: TRBV16
clone_size: once

cdr3_aa: CASSPAAGYNSPLHF
cdr3_nt: TGTGCCAGCAGCCCGGCGGCGGGATATAATTCACCCCTCCACTTT
d_call: NA
j_call: TRBJ1-6
v_call: TRBV5-6
clone_size: NA

cdr3_aa: CASSRRRDRGSNTEAFF
cdr3_nt: TGCGCCAGCAGCCGGCGCAGGGACAGGGGATCGAACACTGAAGCTTTCTTT
d_call: TRBD1
j_call: TRBJ1-1
v_call: TRBV4-1
clone_size: NA

cdr3_aa: CASSLVGAGSDTEAFF
cdr3_nt: TGCGCCAGCAGCTTGGTGGGTGCAGGGTCGGACACTGAAGCTTTCTTT
d_call: NA
j_call: TRBJ1-1
v_call: TRBV5-1
clone_size: NA

cdr3_aa: CASNIQNTKETQYF
cdr3_nt: TGTGCCAGCAACATCCAGAACACTAAGGAGACCCAGTACTTC
d_call: NA
j_call: TRBJ2-5
v_call: TRBV7-2
clone_size: NA

cdr3_aa: CASSPTGAGGPMDEQFF
cdr3_nt: TGTGCCAGCAGCCCCACCGGGGCGGGAGGGCCCATGGATGAGCAGTTCTTC
d_call: TRBD2
j_call: TRBJ2-1
v_call: TRBV7-6
clone_size: NA

cdr3_aa: CAISEVQGNIQYF
cdr3_nt: TGTGCCATCAGTGAAGTACAGGGAAACATTCAGTACTTC
d_call: NA
j_call: TRBJ2-4
v_call: TRBV10-3
clone_size: NA

cdr3_aa: CATRGESRTDTQYF
cdr3_nt: TGTGCCACCAGGGGCGAATCTCGCACAGATACGCAGTATTTT
d_call: NA
j_call: TRBJ2-3
v_call: TRBV21-1
clone_size: NA

cdr3_aa: CASSLRTGNTGELFF
cdr3_nt: TGTGCCAGCAGCCTCCGGACAGGGAACACCGGGGAGCTGTTTTTT
d_call: TRBD1
j_call: TRBJ2-2
v_call: TRBV7-2
clone_size: NA

cdr3_aa: CASSQERAGAHTDTQYF
cdr3_nt: TGCGCCAGCAGCCAAGAAAGGGCGGGAGCTCACACAGATACGCAGTATTTT
d_call: TRBD2
j_call: TRBJ2-3
v_call: TRBV4-1
clone_size: NA

cdr3_aa: CASSEAGLAGGQPRNEQFF
cdr3_nt: TGTGCCAGCAGTGAAGCGGGACTAGCGGGAGGGCAGCCCCGCAATGAGCAGTTCTTC
d_call: TRBD2
j_call: TRBJ2-1
v_call: TRBV6-1
clone_size: NA

cdr3_aa: CASSQSTPGLDRTDTQYF
cdr3_nt: TGTGCCAGCAGCCAATCTACCCCTGGACTAGACCGCACAGATACGCAGTATTTT
d_call: TRBD2
j_call: TRBJ2-3
v_call: TRBV9
clone_size: NA

cdr3_aa: CASSPPTDRYGYTF
cdr3_nt: TGTGCCAGCAGTCCGCCTACCGACAGATATGGCTACACCTTC
d_call: NA
j_call: TRBJ1-2
v_call: TRBV28
clone_size: NA

cdr3_aa: CASSPTGGMNTEAFF
cdr3_nt: TGCGCCAGCAGCCCGACTGGCGGGATGAACACTGAAGCTTTCTTT
d_call: NA
j_call: TRBJ1-1
v_call: TRBV5-1
clone_size: NA

cdr3_aa: CASNPRVDYNEQFF
cdr3_nt: TGTGCCAGTAACCCCCGGGTAGATTACAATGAGCAGTTCTTC
d_call: NA
j_call: TRBJ2-1
v_call: TRBV19
clone_size: NA

cdr3_aa: CALGPRREAGGTDTQYF
cdr3_nt: TGTGCCCTCGGACCTCGACGGGAGGCGGGGGGCACAGATACGCAGTATTTT
d_call: TRBD2
j_call: TRBJ2-3
v_call: TRBV2
clone_size: NA

cdr3_aa: CASSLRDRYEQYF
cdr3_nt: TGCGCCAGCAGCCTCCGGGACAGGTACGAGCAGTACTTC
d_call: TRBD1
j_call: TRBJ2-7
v_call: TRBV5-1
clone_size: NA

cdr3_aa: CASLPSGGNYGYTF
cdr3_nt: TGTGCCAGCCTACCCAGCGGGGGTAACTATGGCTACACCTTC
d_call: NA
j_call: TRBJ1-2
v_call: TRBV7-9
clone_size: few

cdr3_aa: CASSPQGAGTEAFF
cdr3_nt: TGTGCCAGTAGTCCACAGGGGGCCGGCACTGAAGCTTTCTTT
d_call: TRBD1
j_call: TRBJ1-1
v_call: TRBV19
clone_size: once

cdr3_aa: CASTPSGSSHYEQYF
cdr3_nt: TGTGCCAGTACCCCTAGCGGGAGTAGCCACTACGAGCAGTACTTC
d_call: TRBD2
j_call: TRBJ2-7
v_call: TRBV19
clone_size: NA

cdr3_aa: CASSVAGSGNTIYF
cdr3_nt: TGTGCCAGCAGCGTAGCAGGATCTGGAAACACCATATATTTT
d_call: NA
j_call: TRBJ1-3
v_call: TRBV9
clone_size: NA

cdr3_aa: CASNPNTGAYEQYF
cdr3_nt: TGCGCCAGTAACCCAAACACAGGGGCATACGAGCAGTACTTC
d_call: TRBD1
j_call: TRBJ2-7
v_call: TRBV5-1
clone_size: NA

cdr3_aa: CASSIEQGRGTEAFF
cdr3_nt: TGCGCCAGCAGCATAGAACAGGGGCGAGGAACTGAAGCTTTCTTT
d_call: TRBD1
j_call: TRBJ1-1
v_call: TRBV5-1
clone_size: once

cdr3_aa: CASSPGQGIRQPQHF
cdr3_nt: TGTGCCAGCAGCCCTGGACAGGGTATTCGTCAGCCCCAGCATTTT
d_call: TRBD1
j_call: TRBJ1-5
v_call: TRBV7-8
clone_size: few

cdr3_aa: CASSGAGTGGNQPQHF
cdr3_nt: TGTGCCAGCAGTGGAGCCGGGACAGGGGGCAATCAGCCCCAGCATTTT
d_call: TRBD1
j_call: TRBJ1-5
v_call: TRBV2
clone_size: once

cdr3_aa: CASKEGLTDTQYF
cdr3_nt: TGTGCCAGCAAGGAGGGACTCACAGATACGCAGTATTTT
d_call: NA
j_call: TRBJ2-3
v_call: TRBV28
clone_size: NA

cdr3_aa: CASSYSLDRAPYEQYF
cdr3_nt: TGTGCCAGCAGTTACTCACTGGACAGGGCGCCCTACGAGCAGTACTTC
d_call: TRBD1
j_call: TRBJ2-7
v_call: TRBV6-5
clone_size: NA

cdr3_aa: CASSLSAASGTHNEQFF
cdr3_nt: TGCGCCAGCAGCCTGTCCGCCGCTAGCGGGACGCACAATGAGCAGTTCTTC
d_call: TRBD2
j_call: TRBJ2-1
v_call: TRBV5-1
clone_size: once

cdr3_aa: CASSPAGGPQQYF
cdr3_nt: TGTGCCAGCAGCCCAGCGGGAGGGCCTCAGCAGTACTTC
d_call: TRBD2
j_call: TRBJ2-5
v_call: TRBV7-9
clone_size: NA

cdr3_aa: CASSQDLGRANEKLFF
cdr3_nt: TGTGCCAGCAGCCAAGATCTAGGGCGGGCTAATGAAAAACTGTTTTTT
d_call: NA
j_call: TRBJ1-4
v_call: TRBV4-2
clone_size: few

cdr3_aa: CASSPGLSGDTQYF
cdr3_nt: TGCGCCAGCAGCCCCGGACTCTCCGGAGATACGCAGTATTTT
d_call: NA
j_call: TRBJ2-3
v_call: TRBV4-3
clone_size: NA

cdr3_aa: CASSVHRGTDTQYF
cdr3_nt: TGTGCCAGCAGCGTCCACCGGGGGACAGATACGCAGTATTTT
d_call: NA
j_call: TRBJ2-3
v_call: TRBV9
clone_size: NA

cdr3_aa: CASSLAFTEAFF
cdr3_nt: TGCGCCAGCAGCTTGGCTTTCACTGAAGCTTTCTTT
d_call: NA
j_call: TRBJ1-1
v_call: TRBV5-1
clone_size: few

cdr3_aa: CASSLEAASEQYF
cdr3_nt: TGTGCCAGCAGCTTAGAGGCTGCCAGCGAGCAGTACTTC
d_call: NA
j_call: TRBJ2-7
v_call: TRBV11-2
clone_size: NA

cdr3_aa: CASRIDRTPTGELFF
cdr3_nt: TGTGCCAGCAGAATCGACAGGACCCCCACCGGGGAGCTGTTTTTT
d_call: NA
j_call: TRBJ2-2
v_call: TRBV6-5
clone_size: once

cdr3_aa: CASSLSGSSGANGLTF
cdr3_nt: TGCGCCAGCAGCCTTAGCGGGAGCTCTGGGGCCAACGGCCTGACTTTC
d_call: TRBD2
j_call: TRBJ2-6
v_call: TRBV4-1
clone_size: NA

cdr3_aa: CASSVGGRGRQYF
cdr3_nt: TGTGCCAGCAGCGTAGGGGGCAGGGGACGGCAGTACTTC
d_call: NA
j_call: TRBJ2-7
v_call: TRBV9
clone_size: NA

cdr3_aa: CASSARDRGGETQYF
cdr3_nt: TGTGCCAGCAGCGCCCGGGACAGGGGAGGGGAGACCCAGTACTTC
d_call: TRBD1
j_call: TRBJ2-5
v_call: TRBV7-9
clone_size: NA

cdr3_aa: CASSISHPRTSHYGYTF
cdr3_nt: TGTGCCAGTAGTATTTCCCACCCCCGGACATCCCACTATGGCTACACCTTC
d_call: NA
j_call: TRBJ1-2
v_call: TRBV19
clone_size: once

cdr3_aa: CASSPQGYRGFYEQYF
cdr3_nt: TGTGCCAGCAGCCCTCAGGGGTACAGGGGTTTCTACGAGCAGTACTTC
d_call: TRBD1
j_call: TRBJ2-7
v_call: TRBV9
clone_size: once

cdr3_aa: CASSAGQPNQPQHF
cdr3_nt: TGTGCCAGCAGTGCGGGACAGCCCAATCAGCCCCAGCATTTT
d_call: TRBD1
j_call: TRBJ1-5
v_call: TRBV6-1
clone_size: NA

cdr3_aa: CASSLRGQENEQFF
cdr3_nt: TGCGCCAGCAGCTTGCGGGGACAGGAGAATGAGCAGTTCTTC
d_call: TRBD1
j_call: TRBJ2-1
v_call: TRBV5-1
clone_size: few

cdr3_aa: CASSFDRGDTGELFF
cdr3_nt: TGTGCCAGCAGTTTTGACAGGGGGGACACCGGGGAGCTGTTTTTT
d_call: TRBD1
j_call: TRBJ2-2
v_call: TRBV6-5
clone_size: NA

cdr3_aa: CASSMAGNPFPDTQYF
cdr3_nt: TGTGCCAGTAGTATGGCCGGGAACCCGTTCCCAGATACGCAGTATTTT
d_call: NA
j_call: TRBJ2-3
v_call: TRBV19
clone_size: NA

cdr3_aa: CASRVQGAYGYTF
cdr3_nt: TGTGCCAGCAGAGTACAGGGGGCCTATGGCTACACCTTC
d_call: TRBD1
j_call: TRBJ1-2
v_call: TRBV2
clone_size: NA

cdr3_aa: CASSGFGQGKAGELFF
cdr3_nt: TGTGCCAGCAGTGGATTTGGACAGGGGAAGGCCGGGGAGCTGTTTTTT
d_call: TRBD1
j_call: TRBJ2-2
v_call: TRBV6-1
clone_size: NA

cdr3_aa: CASSPDNRNTEAFF
cdr3_nt: TGTGCCAGCTCACCGGACAACCGGAACACTGAAGCTTTCTTT
d_call: NA
j_call: TRBJ1-1
v_call: TRBV18
clone_size: few

cdr3_aa: CASSSRTGWGETQYF
cdr3_nt: TGTGCCAGCAGCTCCCGGACAGGATGGGGGGAGACCCAGTACTTC
d_call: TRBD1
j_call: TRBJ2-5
v_call: TRBV5-4
clone_size: NA

cdr3_aa: CATGKGGQINEKLFF
cdr3_nt: TGTGCCACCGGAAAGGGGGGACAGATTAATGAAAAACTGTTTTTT
d_call: TRBD1
j_call: TRBJ1-4
v_call: TRBV2
clone_size: NA

cdr3_aa: CASTTGLAGGLDEQFF
cdr3_nt: TGTGCCAGTACCACAGGACTAGCGGGAGGGCTCGATGAGCAGTTCTTC
d_call: TRBD2
j_call: TRBJ2-1
v_call: TRBV19
clone_size: few

cdr3_aa: CAISEPGTRPHEQFF
cdr3_nt: TGTGCCATCAGTGAACCCGGGACTAGGCCCCATGAGCAGTTCTTC
d_call: TRBD2
j_call: TRBJ2-1
v_call: TRBV10-3
clone_size: NA

cdr3_aa: CASSGLAATHEQFF
cdr3_nt: TGTGCCAGCAGTGGTCTAGCGGCTACTCATGAGCAGTTCTTC
d_call: TRBD2
j_call: TRBJ2-1
v_call: TRBV2
clone_size: once

cdr3_aa: CASWASSGGYTF
cdr3_nt: TGTGCTTCCTGGGCCTCCTCAGGGGGCTACACCTTC
d_call: NA
j_call: TRBJ1-2
v_call: TRBV28
clone_size: NA